The clone carrying this TCR beta chain has ten or more counts. The sample belongs to a study of patients and donors after allogeneic stem cell transplantation. TCRdb reprocessed the RT-PCR reads via MiXCR and lists one record per CDR3 protein. Found here are about a million distinct CDR3 sequences, 18% of them singletons; the top ten hold 6%. The length of the CDR3 is 15 residues. V lost 5 bases to trimming and J lost 7 bases; unmatched junction nucleotides: 6. The chain is built from TRBV12-3 or TRBV12-4 and TRBJ1-5; 12 nucleotides agree with TRBD1. The sample comprised blood, either unsorted or a sorted T cell fraction (not recorded which). The receptor was derived from a human donor who was either an allogeneic HSCT recipient or a stem cell or donor lymphocyte infusion donor (not recorded which). It is not recorded whose cells these are; they may come from a transplant donor. The DNA of the CDR3 is TGTGCCAGCAGTCCCCTGGGACAGGGGGCACAGCCCCAGCATTTT. Its translation is CASSPLGQGAQPQHF.